These 25 T cell receptor beta chains originate from one sample sequenced in a study of response to subunit inactivated influenza vaccine. MiXCR, applied by TCRdb to the RT-PCR reads, yields one record per CDR3 protein. The sample holds under 950,000 distinct CDR3 sequences, approximately 22% seen once. The material was PBMCs from blood, obtained more than 4 days after vaccination. The receptors derive from a man between 50 and 59 years old who received an inactivated influenza vaccine.

The chain combines TRBV24-1 with TRBJ2-1; TRBD2 aligns across 11 bases. Germline V gene sequence: CDR1 KGHDR, CDR2 SFDVKD. Trimming removed 5 bases from V and 2 bases from J; junction bases left unmatched: 4. This CDR3 region has 16 residues. In DNA, the CDR3 is TGTGCCACCAGTGCCTTAGCGGGAGGGGCCTACAATGAGCAGTTCTTC. Translation gives CATSALAGGAYNEQFF.

The V call is TRBV20-1, the J call TRBJ2-7; D perhaps matches TRBD1 (6 bases). From germline, CDR1 is DFQATT and CDR2 SNEGSKA (reference sequence). The CDR3 length is 13 residues. Trimming left V 3 bases short and J 2 bases short, with 11 bases between. This chain's CDR3 is CSARGHLTYEQYF. CDR3 coding DNA: TGCAGTGCTAGGGGACACCTGACCTACGAGCAGTACTTC.

This chain connects TRBV20-1 to TRBJ2-1; D not certain. Deletions cut 1 base from V and 10 bases from J, with 8 bases between. Germline lookup yields CDR1 DFQATT and CDR2 SNEGSKA (reference sequence). The length of the CDR3 is 11 residues. The CDR3, as DNA: TGCAGTGCTAGAGGGTACCCGGAGCAGTTCTTC. Amino acids: CSARGYPEQFF.

The J gene is TRBJ2-7, the V gene TRBV6-2 or TRBV6-3, with TRBD1 matching 7 bases. The CDR3 covers 15 residues. Germline CDR1 reads MNHEY; CDR2 reads SVGEGT. V dropped 6 bases and J dropped 5; count of bases not matched to a gene: 13. CDR3 residues: CASSAPGSGGDEQYF. The CDR3 bases are TGTGCCAGCAGCGCCCCCGGATCAGGGGGTGACGAGCAGTACTTC.

The sample holds a few counts of this clonotype. V and J are TRBV28 and TRBJ2-7; D is unclear. The V gene's germline CDR1 is MDHEN and CDR2 SYDVKM. The CDR3 runs 12 residues. Trimming removed 4 bases from V and 6 bases from J, with 10 bases in between. The CDR3 loop is CASSSAWGEQYF. CDR3 nucleotide sequence: TGTGCCAGCAGTTCCGCTTGGGGCGAGCAGTACTTC.

Comment on this clonotype: A much larger clonotype is one base distant, so this may be a read error. The genes are TRBV6-2 or TRBV6-3 and TRBJ2-7; TRBD1 aligns across 8 bases. There are 12 residues in the CDR3. Germline trimming cut 6 bases from V and 5 bases from J; bases unmatched to any gene: 3. Germline lookup yields CDR1 MNHEY and CDR2 SVGEGT. CDR3 bases: TGTGCCAGCAGGCGGACAGGGAACGAGCAGTACTTC. Protein sequence: CASRRTGNEQYF.

The V gene is TRBV3-1, the J gene TRBJ2-7, with 10 bases matching TRBD1. The trim removed 3 bases at V and 6 bases at J, leaving 5 bases unmatched. Germline V lookup: CDR1 LGHDT, CDR2 YNNKEL (reference sequence). The CDR3 is 14 residues long. The CDR3 is CASSQPGTGVEQYF. The CDR3, as DNA: TGTGCCAGCAGCCAGCCCGGGACAGGGGTCGAGCAGTACTTC.

The rearrangement joins TRBV5-1 to TRBJ2-2; tentative D call: TRBD1 (6 bases). V was trimmed by 5 bases and J by 0 bases, leaving 14 bases between them. The CDR3 length is 16 residues. CDR1 SGHRS and CDR2 YFSETQ come from the germline V gene. The CDR3 coding sequence is TGCGCCAGCAGACTCAATGGGGGCGCGAACACCGGGGAGCTGTTTTTT. Residues: CASRLNGGANTGELFF.

This chain connects TRBV7-9 to TRBJ2-7, with D hard to call. CDR1 and CDR2 (germline): SEHNR, FQNEAQ (reference sequence). The CDR3 contains 15 residues. V was pared by 1 base and J by 1 base, with 11 bases between. In nucleotides, the CDR3 is TGTGCCAGCAGCTTAGGCCACTCGGTGTCCTACGAGCAGTACTTC. Protein: CASSLGHSVSYEQYF.

This clonotype has just a few counts. The chain recombines TRBV5-4 with TRBJ2-7, with D possibly matching TRBD1 (5 bases). The CDR3 length is 13 residues. V was clipped by 2 bases and J by 4 bases, with 10 bases between them. The germline V gene has CDR1 SGHNT and CDR2 YYREEE (reference sequence). The DNA for the CDR3 is TGTGCCAGCAGCTTTCCAGGGATTTACGAGCAGTACTTC. It codes for CASSFPGIYEQYF.

The sample holds a few counts of this clonotype. The J gene is TRBJ2-2, the V gene TRBV20-1; 11 positions match TRBD2. The V segment lost 2 bases and the J segment 6 bases; nucleotides outside the gene matches: 2. The germline CDR1 and CDR2 sequences are DFQATT and SNEGSKA (reference sequence). This CDR3 is built from 14 residues. The CDR3 DNA follows: TGCAGTGCTAGAACTAGCGGGAGACCCGGGGAGCTGTTTTTT. Protein sequence: CSARTSGRPGELFF.

Only a few counts were recorded for this clonotype. The chain is built from TRBV7-2 and TRBJ2-1, with a weak D call TRBD2 (7 bases). The germline V gene has CDR1 SGHTA and CDR2 FQGNSA. This CDR3 contains 15 residues. Trimming took 5 bases from V and 9 from J, leaving 20 bases between them. In DNA form, the CDR3 reads TGTGCCAGCAGCGGGAGGGGGGGTAGGTTGACTGAGCAGTTCTTC. Residues: CASSGRGGRLTEQFF.

CDR3 amino acids: CSVEDLSGLAGVDEQFF. CDR3 DNA: TGCAGCGTTGAAGATCTTTCCGGGCTAGCGGGAGTGGATGAGCAGTTCTTC. This chain uses TRBV29-1 with TRBJ2-1; 10 bases align to TRBD2. Looked up from germline, CDR1 is SQVTM and CDR2 is ANQGSEA. CDR3 length: 17 amino acids. With 0 bases clipped from V and 8 bases from J, the junction kept 13 bases outside the gene matches.

This rearrangement joins TRBV5-4 to TRBJ2-3; 7 bases agree with TRBD2. The CDR3 contains 15 residues. The germline V gene has CDR1 SGHNT and CDR2 YYREEE (reference sequence). V was pared by 4 bases and J by 5 bases, with 10 bases of the junction left unmatched. The CDR3 nucleotides read TGTGCCAGCAGCCTTAGACTGAGCGGGGTAGATACGCAGTATTTT. This encodes CASSLRLSGVDTQYF.

The CDR3 bases are TGTGCCAGCAGCTTAACGCTAGCGGTACACACTGGGGATACGCAGTATTTT. Its translation: CASSLTLAVHTGDTQYF. The chain employs TRBV7-8 and TRBJ2-3; 7 nucleotides agree with TRBD2. The CDR3 has 17 residues. Germline V gene lookup returns CDR1 SGHVS and CDR2 FQNEAQ. V shed 2 bases and J 6 bases; nucleotides not matched to a gene: 14.

V is TRBV20-1 and J is TRBJ2-2; D is possibly TRBD1 (6 bases). V was clipped by 0 bases and J by 5 bases, with 13 bases between them. Germline V gives CDR1 DFQATT, CDR2 SNEGSKA (reference sequence). This CDR3 contains 15 residues. In DNA form, the CDR3 reads TGCAGTGCTAGAGAGACCCAGCAGGGGACCGGGGAGCTGTTTTTT. Translating gives CSARETQQGTGELFF.

This chain connects TRBV5-1 to TRBJ2-3, with TRBD2 matching 12 bases. There are 16 residues in the CDR3. With 0 bases clipped from V and 4 bases from J, the junction kept 3 bases outside the gene matches. Germline V lookup: CDR1 SGHRS, CDR2 YFSETQ. The CDR3 loop is CASSLELAGGSDTQYF. The CDR3 DNA follows: TGCGCCAGCAGCTTGGAACTAGCGGGAGGTTCAGATACGCAGTATTTT.

The gene calls are TRBV30 and TRBJ1-3; tentative D call: TRBD1 (5 bases). The germline gives CDR1 GTSNPN, CDR2 SVGIG (reference sequence). The CDR3 loop spans 15 amino acids. V lost 0 bases and J lost 4, with 13 bases in between. The CDR3 region is CAWSVSRGSGNTIYF. The CDR3 nucleotides are TGTGCCTGGAGTGTGAGTAGGGGTTCCGGAAACACCATATATTTT.

The V call is TRBV2, the J call TRBJ1-1, with no clear D. The CDR3 loop spans 12 amino acids. Deletions cut 4 bases from V and 12 bases from J, with 15 bases between. Germline V lookup: CDR1 SNHLY, CDR2 FYNNEI. CDR3 residues: CASSAKRASPFF. CDR3 nucleotide sequence: TGTGCCAGCAGTGCTAAAAGGGCATCACCTTTCTTT.

The chain couples TRBV12-3 or TRBV12-4 to TRBJ2-2, with D unclear. Trimming shortened V by 6 bases and J by 5 bases, and 10 bases separated the two germline ends. The CDR3 has 13 amino acids. The CDR3 sequence is CASRPDTTGELFF. CDR3 nucleotides: TGTGCCAGCAGGCCTGACACAACCGGGGAGCTGTTTTTT.

This clonotype was seen a handful of times. The chain employs TRBV5-6 and TRBJ2-3, with D uncertain. This CDR3 region has 16 residues. From germline, CDR1 is SGHDT and CDR2 YYEEEE. Trimming shortened V by 1 base and J by 0 bases, and 12 bases separated the two germline ends. The CDR3 DNA is TGTGCCAGCAGCTTGTTCGGCGGAACTAGCACAGATACGCAGTATTTT. This translates into CASSLFGGTSTDTQYF.

This clonotype was observed a few times. The chain carries TRBV20-1 and TRBJ2-3; D is ambiguous. Germline CDR1 DFQATT, CDR2 SNEGSKA (reference sequence). The germline V and J ends were trimmed by 4 bases and 1 base, with 12 bases remaining between them. The CDR3 has 14 residues. The CDR3 sequence: CSATPSSGTDTQYF. CDR3 in DNA: TGCAGTGCTACGCCTTCCTCCGGCACAGATACGCAGTATTTT.

J is TRBJ2-3 and V is TRBV5-5; tentatively, D is TRBD1 or TRBD2 (5 bases each). Germline-derived CDR1 and CDR2 are SGHKS and YYEKEE (reference sequence). CDR3 length: 15 amino acids. Trimming removed 2 bases from V and 5 bases from J, with 15 bases in between. The CDR3 is CASSFGFRAGDTQYF. CDR3 coding DNA: TGTGCCAGCAGCTTCGGGTTCAGGGCGGGAGATACGCAGTATTTT.

This clonotype has a count of ten or more. This chain links TRBV25-1 with TRBJ2-7; D not resolved. The CDR3 runs 15 residues. The V end lost 1 base, the J end lost 2 bases, and 12 bases lay between the germline ends. Germline assignment: CDR1 MGHDK and CDR2 SYGVNS. The CDR3 here is CASSESEVSTYEQYF. DNA of the CDR3: TGTGCCAGCAGTGAATCAGAGGTTTCCACCTACGAGCAGTACTTC.

The chain combines TRBV6-6 with TRBJ1-6; unclear D gene. CDR3 length equals 12 residues. Trimming left V 7 bases short and J 5 bases short, with 6 bases between. Germline CDR1 is MNHNY and CDR2 is SVGAGI (reference sequence). The CDR3 protein is CASTLNNSPLHF. CDR3 sequence (DNA): TGTGCCAGCACCCTCAATAATTCACCCCTCCACTTT.